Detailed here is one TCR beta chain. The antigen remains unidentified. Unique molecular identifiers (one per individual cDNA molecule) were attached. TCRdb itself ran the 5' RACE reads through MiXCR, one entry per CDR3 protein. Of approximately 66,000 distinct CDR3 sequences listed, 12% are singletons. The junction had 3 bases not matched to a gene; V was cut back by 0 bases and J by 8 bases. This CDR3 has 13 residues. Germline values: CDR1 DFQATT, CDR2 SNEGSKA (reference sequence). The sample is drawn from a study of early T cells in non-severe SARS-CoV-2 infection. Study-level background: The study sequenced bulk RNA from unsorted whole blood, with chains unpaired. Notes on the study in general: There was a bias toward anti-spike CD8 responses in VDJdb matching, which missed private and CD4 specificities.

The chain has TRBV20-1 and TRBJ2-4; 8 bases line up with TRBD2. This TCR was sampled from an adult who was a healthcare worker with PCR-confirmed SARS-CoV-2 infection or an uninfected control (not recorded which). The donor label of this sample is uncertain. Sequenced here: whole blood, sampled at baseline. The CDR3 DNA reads TGCAGTGCTAGAGAGGCCGGGAGGGACATTCAGTACTTC. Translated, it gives CSAREAGRDIQYF.